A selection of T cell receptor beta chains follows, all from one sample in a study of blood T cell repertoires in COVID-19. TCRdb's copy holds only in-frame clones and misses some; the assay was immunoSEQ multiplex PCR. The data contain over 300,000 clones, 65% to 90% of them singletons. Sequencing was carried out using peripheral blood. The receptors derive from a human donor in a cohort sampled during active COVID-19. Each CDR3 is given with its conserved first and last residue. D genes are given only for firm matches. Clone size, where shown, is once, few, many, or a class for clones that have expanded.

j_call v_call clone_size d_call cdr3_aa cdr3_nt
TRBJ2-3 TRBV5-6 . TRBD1 CASSADRGNADTQYF TGTGCCAGCAGCGCTGACAGGGGAAACGCAGATACGCAGTATTTT
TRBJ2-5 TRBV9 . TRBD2 CASSVLAGGTGETQYF TGTGCCAGCAGCGTTTTAGCGGGGGGAACTGGGGAGACCCAGTACTTC
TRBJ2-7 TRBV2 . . CASSERRTEPYEQYF TGTGCCAGCAGTGAAAGGAGGACGGAACCCTACGAGCAGTACTTC
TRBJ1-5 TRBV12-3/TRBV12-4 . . CASNFPNQPQHF TGTGCCAGCAATTTCCCAAATCAGCCCCAGCATTTT
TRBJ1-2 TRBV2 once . CASSDRGGYTF TGTGCCAGCAGTGACCGGGGAGGCTACACCTTC
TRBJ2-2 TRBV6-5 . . CASSYKAGGELFF TGTGCCAGCAGTTATAAGGCAGGCGGGGAGCTGTTTTTT
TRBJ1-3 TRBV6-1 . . CASSELQVWTGNTIYF TGTGCCAGCAGTGAACTACAGGTCTGGACTGGAAACACCATATATTTT
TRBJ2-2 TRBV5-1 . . CASSLVQSNTGELFF TGCGCCAGCAGCTTGGTTCAGTCGAACACCGGGGAGCTGTTTTTT
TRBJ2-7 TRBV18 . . CASSRDSAGHYEQYF TGTGCCAGCTCACGAGACAGCGCGGGGCACTACGAGCAGTACTTC
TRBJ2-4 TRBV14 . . CASSQAPGKGIQYF TGTGCCAGCAGCCAAGCTCCAGGGAAGGGCATTCAGTACTTC
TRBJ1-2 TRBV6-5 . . CASSYSTLAPYGYTF TGTGCCAGCAGTTACTCGACACTAGCTCCTTATGGCTACACCTTC
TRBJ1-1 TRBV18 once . CASSPPADRPGQGIF TGTGCCAGCTCACCACCGGCCGACCGCCCAGGGCAGGGGATCTTT
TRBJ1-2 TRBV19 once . CASSLSVGGSNYGYTF TGTGCCAGTAGTCTTTCTGTAGGCGGTTCTAACTATGGCTACACCTTC
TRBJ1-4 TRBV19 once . CASSTRVLANEKLFF TGTGCCAGTAGTACTCGGGTGTTGGCTAATGAAAAACTGTTTTTT
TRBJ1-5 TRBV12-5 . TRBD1 CASAHGTGSNQPQHF TGTGCTAGTGCCCACGGGACAGGGAGCAATCAGCCCCAGCATTTT
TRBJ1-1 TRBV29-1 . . CSVRGGFSMNTEAFF TGCAGCGTTAGGGGGGGGTTTTCGATGAACACTGAAGCTTTCTTT
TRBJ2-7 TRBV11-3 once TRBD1 CASSPGQGGPYEQYF TGTGCCAGCAGCCCCGGACAGGGGGGCCCCTACGAGCAGTACTTC
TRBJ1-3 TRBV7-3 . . CASSTGPGNTIYF TGTGCCAGCAGCACAGGGCCAGGAAACACCATATATTTT
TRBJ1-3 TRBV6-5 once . CASSGLKVRGNTIYF TGTGCCAGCAGCGGACTCAAGGTTCGGGGAAACACCATATATTTT
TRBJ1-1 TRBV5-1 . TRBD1 CASTARGDSYTEAFF TGCGCCAGCACCGCGAGAGGGGACAGTTACACTGAAGCTTTCTTT
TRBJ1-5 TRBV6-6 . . CASSYSQGGRQPQHF TGTGCCAGCAGTTACTCGCAGGGCGGGAGACAGCCCCAGCATTTT
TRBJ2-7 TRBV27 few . CASSWTDTYEQYF TGTGCCAGCAGTTGGACAGACACCTACGAGCAGTACTTC
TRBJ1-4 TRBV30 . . CAWSVFRESNEKLFF TGTGCCTGGAGTGTATTTAGGGAGAGTAATGAAAAACTGTTTTTT
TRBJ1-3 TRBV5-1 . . CASSLAPGTFGNTIYF TGCGCCAGCAGCTTGGCCCCGGGAACTTTTGGAAACACCATATATTTT
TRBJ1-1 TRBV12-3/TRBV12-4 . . CASSFLASTEAFF TGTGCCAGCAGTTTCCTGGCCAGCACTGAAGCTTTCTTT
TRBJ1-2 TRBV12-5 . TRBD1 CASGSGQGGGYTF TGTGCTAGTGGTTCCGGACAGGGAGGTGGCTACACCTTC
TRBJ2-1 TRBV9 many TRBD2 CASSVPSGGTYNEQFF TGTGCCAGCAGCGTACCAAGCGGGGGTACCTACAATGAGCAGTTCTTC
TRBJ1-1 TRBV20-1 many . CSAQTWMKAFF TGCAGTGCTCAGACTTGGATGAAAGCTTTCTTT
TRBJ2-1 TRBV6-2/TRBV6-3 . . CASSYVPGLGLSEQFF TGTGCCAGCAGTTACGTACCGGGACTGGGCCTTAGTGAGCAGTTCTTC
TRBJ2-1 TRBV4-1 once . CASSPSSRGLDEQFF TGCGCCAGCAGCCCGTCATCTCGGGGGTTGGATGAGCAGTTCTTC
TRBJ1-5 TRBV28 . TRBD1 CASSPPPGQGYQPQHF TGTGCCAGCAGCCCACCCCCGGGACAGGGATATCAGCCCCAGCATTTT
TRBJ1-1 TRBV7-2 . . CASSTRTGGGTEAFF TGTGCCAGCAGCACCCGAACTGGGGGAGGCACTGAAGCTTTCTTT
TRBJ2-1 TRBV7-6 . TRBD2 CASSLVAGTSPWNEQFF TGTGCCAGCAGCTTAGTAGCAGGGACTAGCCCCTGGAATGAGCAGTTCTTC
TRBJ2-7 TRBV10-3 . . CAISDRAVGSYEQYF TGTGCCATCAGTGATCGAGCCGTCGGCTCCTACGAGCAGTACTTC
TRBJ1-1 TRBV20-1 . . CSARRGRGAFF TGCAGTGCTAGGCGGGGGCGTGGAGCTTTCTTT
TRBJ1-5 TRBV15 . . CATRPTGTQPQHF TGTGCCACCAGACCTACAGGGACTCAGCCCCAGCATTTT
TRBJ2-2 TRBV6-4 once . CASSDRNTGELFF TGTGCCAGCAGTGATAGGAACACCGGGGAGCTGTTTTTT
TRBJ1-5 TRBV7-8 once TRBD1 CASSPGGHQPQHF TGTGCCAGCAGCCCAGGGGGCCATCAGCCCCAGCATTTT
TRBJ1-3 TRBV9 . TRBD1 CASSPDRGISGNTIYF TGTGCCAGCAGCCCCGACAGGGGGATCTCTGGAAACACCATATATTTT
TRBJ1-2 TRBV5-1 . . CASIHHNYGYTF TGCGCCAGCATACACCATAACTATGGCTACACCTTC
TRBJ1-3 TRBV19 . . CASSKTSDFGNTIYF TGTGCCAGTAGTAAAACCTCGGACTTCGGGAACACCATATATTTT
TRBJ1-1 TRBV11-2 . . CASRIQGNTEAFF TGTGCCAGCAGGATTCAGGGGAACACTGAAGCTTTCTTT
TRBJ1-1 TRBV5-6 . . CASSLGQIMKNTEAFF TGTGCCAGCAGCTTGGGACAGATAATGAAGAACACTGAAGCTTTCTTT
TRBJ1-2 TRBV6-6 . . CASSYEQGRNYGYTF TGTGCCAGCAGTTACGAGCAGGGGCGGAACTATGGCTACACCTTC
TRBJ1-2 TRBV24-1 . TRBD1 CATSDPTGATGYTF TGTGCCACCAGTGATCCAACAGGGGCGACTGGCTACACCTTC
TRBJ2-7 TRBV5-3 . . CARSSAAGTYEQYF TGTGCCAGAAGCTCAGCGGCGGGAACCTACGAGCAGTACTTC
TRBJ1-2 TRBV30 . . CAWSRSRGENGYTF TGTGCCTGGAGTCGATCCCGTGGGGAGAATGGCTACACCTTC
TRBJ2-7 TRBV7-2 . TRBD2 CASSLVRGGSYEQYF TGTGCCAGCAGCTTAGTGCGGGGAGGGTCCTACGAGCAGTACTTC
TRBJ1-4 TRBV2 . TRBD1 CASSETGTGGFYANEKLFF TGTGCCAGCAGCGAAACCGGGACAGGGGGCTTTTACGCTAATGAAAAACTGTTTTTT
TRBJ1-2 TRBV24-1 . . CATSDLGGRGYTF TGTGCCACCAGTGATCTGGGGGGTAGGGGCTACACCTTC
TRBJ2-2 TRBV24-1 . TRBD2 CATDGGDTGELFF TGTGCCACCGACGGGGGGGACACCGGGGAGCTGTTTTTT